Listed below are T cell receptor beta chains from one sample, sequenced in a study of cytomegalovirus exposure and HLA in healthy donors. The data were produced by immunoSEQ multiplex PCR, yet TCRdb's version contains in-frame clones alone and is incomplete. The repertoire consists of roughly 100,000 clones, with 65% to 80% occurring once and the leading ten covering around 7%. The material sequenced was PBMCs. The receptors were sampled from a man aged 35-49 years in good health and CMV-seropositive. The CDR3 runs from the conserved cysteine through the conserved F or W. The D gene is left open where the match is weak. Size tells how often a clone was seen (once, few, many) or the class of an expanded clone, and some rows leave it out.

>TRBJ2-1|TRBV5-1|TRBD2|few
CASSFGTSGYNEQFF
TGCGCCAGCAGCTTCGGGACTAGCGGTTACAATGAGCAGTTCTTC
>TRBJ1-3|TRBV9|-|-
CASSSPGGNIIYF
TGTGCCAGCAGCTCCCCGGGAGGAAACATCATATATTTT
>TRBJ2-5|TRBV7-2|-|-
CASSFARLVGETQYF
TGTGCCAGCAGCTTCGCTCGACTAGTAGGAGAGACCCAGTACTTC
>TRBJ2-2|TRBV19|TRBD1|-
CASRDRGNTGELFF
TGTGCCAGTAGGGACAGGGGAAACACCGGGGAGCTGTTTTTT
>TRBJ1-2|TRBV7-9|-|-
CASSLHGGGGYTF
TGTGCCAGCAGCTTACACGGGGGAGGCGGCTACACCTTC
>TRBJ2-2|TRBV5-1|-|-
CASSSGGSNTGELFF
TGCGCCAGCAGCTCAGGGGGGTCGAACACCGGGGAGCTGTTTTTT
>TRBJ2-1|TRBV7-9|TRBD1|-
CASSFGTGNDEQFF
TGTGCCAGCAGCTTCGGGACAGGGAATGATGAGCAGTTCTTC
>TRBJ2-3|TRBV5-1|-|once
CASSLTGNTQYF
TGCGCCAGCAGCTTGACGGGGAATACGCAGTATTTT
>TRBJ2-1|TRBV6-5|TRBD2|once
CASRLRGSGTCEQFF
TGTGCCAGCAGACTACGCGGTAGCGGGACATGTGAGCAGTTCTTC
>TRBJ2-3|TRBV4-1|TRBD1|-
CASSQEGQTDTQYF
TGCGCCAGCAGCCAAGAGGGACAGACAGATACGCAGTATTTT
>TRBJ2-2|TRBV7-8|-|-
CASSLISGRGNTGELFF
TGTGCCAGCAGCTTAATTTCGGGCAGGGGAAACACCGGGGAGCTGTTTTTT
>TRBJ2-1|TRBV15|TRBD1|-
CATSGQGVSNEQFF
TGTGCCACCAGCGGGCAGGGGGTGTCCAATGAGCAGTTCTTC
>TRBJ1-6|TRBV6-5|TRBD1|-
CASSPQGAGSPLHF
TGTGCCAGCAGTCCCCAGGGGGCCGGTTCACCCCTCCACTTT
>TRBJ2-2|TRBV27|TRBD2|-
CASSSPPGTSGAINPGELFF
TGTGCCAGCAGTTCCCCCCCCGGGACTAGCGGAGCGATCAATCCCGGGGAGCTGTTTTTT
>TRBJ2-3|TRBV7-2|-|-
CASSIALGVVAQYF
TGTGCCAGCAGTATCGCACTCGGGGTGGTGGCGCAGTATTTT
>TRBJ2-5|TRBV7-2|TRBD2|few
CASSSTSGVQETQYF
TGTGCCAGCAGCTCGACTAGCGGGGTCCAAGAGACCCAGTACTTC
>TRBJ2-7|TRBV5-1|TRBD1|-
CASSLGPGQGALYEQYF
TGCGCCAGCAGCTTGGGGCCAGGGCAGGGGGCCTTGTACGAGCAGTACTTC
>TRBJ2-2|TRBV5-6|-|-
CASSLGTWAANTGELFF
TGTGCCAGCAGCTTGGGGACTTGGGCTGCGAACACCGGGGAGCTGTTTTTT
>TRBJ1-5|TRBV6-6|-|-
CASSYSRVNQPQHF
TGTGCCAGCAGTTACTCCAGGGTTAATCAGCCCCAGCATTTT
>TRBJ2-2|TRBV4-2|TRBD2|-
CASSQEITSGGLLNTGELFF
TGTGCCAGCAGCCAAGAGATAACTAGCGGGGGATTATTAAACACCGGGGAGCTGTTTTTT
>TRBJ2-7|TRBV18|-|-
CASSPSGYNYEQYF
TGTGCCAGCTCACCCTCGGGATACAACTACGAGCAGTACTTC
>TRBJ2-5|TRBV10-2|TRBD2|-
CASRLGLEETQYF
TGCGCCAGCCGCCTCGGACTAGAGGAGACCCAGTACTTC
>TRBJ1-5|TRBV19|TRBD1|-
CATGTGVQPQHF
TGTGCCACTGGGACAGGGGTGCAGCCCCAGCATTTT
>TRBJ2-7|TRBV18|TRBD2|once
CASSPGTSGTYEQYF
TGTGCCAGCTCACCGGGGACTAGCGGTACCTACGAGCAGTACTTC
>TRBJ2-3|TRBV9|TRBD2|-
CASSATSGASTDTQYF
TGTGCCAGCAGCGCTACTAGCGGGGCTAGCACAGATACGCAGTATTTT
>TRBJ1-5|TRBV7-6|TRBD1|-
CASSMGGQGRNQPQHF
TGTGCCAGCAGCATGGGGGGACAGGGCCGAAATCAGCCCCAGCATTTT
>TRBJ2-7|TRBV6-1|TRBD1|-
CASSAGGGYEQYF
TGTGCCAGCAGCGCAGGGGGTGGTTACGAGCAGTACTTC
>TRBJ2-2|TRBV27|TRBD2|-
CATKRASGRGGTGELFF
TGTGCCACCAAGCGGGCTAGCGGGAGGGGGGGCACCGGGGAGCTGTTTTTT
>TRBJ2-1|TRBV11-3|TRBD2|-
CASSQSGGPYNEQFF
TGTGCCAGCAGCCAGAGCGGGGGACCGTACAATGAGCAGTTCTTC
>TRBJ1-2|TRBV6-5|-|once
CASSTDRSYGYTF
TGTGCCAGCAGCACCGACAGAAGCTATGGCTACACCTTC
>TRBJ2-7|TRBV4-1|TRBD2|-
CASSQDLGGKPDYEQYF
TGCGCCAGCAGCCAAGATCTGGGGGGGAAGCCCGACTACGAGCAGTACTTC
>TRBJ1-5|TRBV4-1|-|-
CASSQTQGGGSNQPQHF
TGCGCCAGCAGCCAGACCCAGGGAGGAGGAAGCAATCAGCCCCAGCATTTT
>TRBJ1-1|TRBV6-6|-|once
CASIERRRSNTEAFF
TGTGCCAGCATCGAAAGGAGGCGCTCGAACACTGAAGCTTTCTTT
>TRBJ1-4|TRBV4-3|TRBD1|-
CASSPGGYTNEKLFF
TGCGCCAGCAGCCCAGGGGGGTATACTAATGAAAAACTGTTTTTT
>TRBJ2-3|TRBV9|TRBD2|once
CASSRTSGGSDTQYF
TGTGCCAGCAGCAGGACTAGCGGGGGTTCAGATACGCAGTATTTT
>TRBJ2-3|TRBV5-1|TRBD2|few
CASSLFSGGDTQYF
TGCGCCAGCAGCTTGTTCAGCGGGGGGGATACGCAGTATTTT
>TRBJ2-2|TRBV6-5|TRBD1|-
CASRPGTGFTGELFF
TGTGCCAGCAGACCCGGGACAGGGTTCACCGGGGAGCTGTTTTTT
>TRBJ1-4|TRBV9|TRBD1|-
CASSPRQGKEKLFF
TGTGCCAGCAGCCCCAGACAGGGTAAAGAAAAACTGTTTTTT
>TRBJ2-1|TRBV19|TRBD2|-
CASSKSGRATHEQFF
TGTGCCAGTAGCAAAAGCGGGAGGGCCACACATGAGCAGTTCTTC
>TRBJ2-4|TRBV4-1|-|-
CASSSRAGEGHIQYF
TGCGCCAGCAGCTCGAGGGCCGGGGAAGGTCACATTCAGTACTTC
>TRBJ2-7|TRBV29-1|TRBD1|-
CSVGTGGPDEQYF
TGCAGCGTGGGGACAGGGGGACCCGACGAGCAGTACTTC
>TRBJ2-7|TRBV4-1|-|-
CASSRKQEQYF
TGCGCCAGCAGCCGAAAACAGGAGCAGTACTTC
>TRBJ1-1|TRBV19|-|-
CASNRNRATEAFF
TGTGCCAGTAACCGCAACAGGGCCACTGAAGCTTTCTTT
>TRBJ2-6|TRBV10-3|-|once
CAISVGASSGANVLTF
TGTGCCATCAGTGTTGGGGCCAGCTCTGGGGCCAACGTCCTGACTTTC
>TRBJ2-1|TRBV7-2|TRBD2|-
CASSLIGTSGSYNEQFF
TGTGCCAGCAGCTTAATCGGCACTAGCGGGAGTTACAATGAGCAGTTCTTC
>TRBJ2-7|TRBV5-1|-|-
CASSRSGGAWEQYF
TGCGCCAGCAGCCGCTCGGGGGGCGCGTGGGAGCAGTACTTC
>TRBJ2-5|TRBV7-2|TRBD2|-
CASSLRPGGLQETQYF
TGTGCCAGCAGCCTCCGCCCGGGAGGGCTACAAGAGACCCAGTACTTC
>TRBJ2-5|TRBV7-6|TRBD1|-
CASSLAQGLGETQYF
TGTGCCAGCAGCTTAGCACAGGGGTTAGGAGAGACCCAGTACTTC
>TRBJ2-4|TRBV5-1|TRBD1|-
CASSITGDKNIQYF
TGCGCCAGCAGCATAACAGGGGACAAAAACATTCAGTACTTC
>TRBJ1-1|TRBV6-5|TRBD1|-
CASSIGTVTEAFF
TGTGCCAGCAGTATAGGGACAGTCACTGAAGCTTTCTTT
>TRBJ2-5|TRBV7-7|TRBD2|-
CASSLGSGGLRETQYF
TGTGCTAGCAGCTTAGGTAGCGGGGGCCTCCGGGAGACCCAGTACTTC
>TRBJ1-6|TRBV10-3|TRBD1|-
CAISERGTGDSPLHF
TGTGCCATCAGTGAGCGCGGGACAGGGGATTCACCCCTCCACTTT
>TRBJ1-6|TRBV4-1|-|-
CASSQDLWARALGSPLHF
TGCGCCAGCAGCCAAGATCTTTGGGCCAGGGCCCTAGGATCACCCCTCCACTTT
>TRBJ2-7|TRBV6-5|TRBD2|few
CASSFGTSGSSYEQYF
TGTGCCAGCAGTTTTGGGACTAGCGGATCCTCCTACGAGCAGTACTTC
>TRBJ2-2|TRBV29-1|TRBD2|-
CSVDSGGVNTGELFF
TGCAGCGTGGATAGCGGGGGGGTGAACACCGGGGAGCTGTTTTTT
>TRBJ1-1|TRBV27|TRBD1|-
CASRLGTGMMSEAFF
TGTGCCAGCAGACTAGGGACAGGGATGATGTCTGAAGCTTTCTTT
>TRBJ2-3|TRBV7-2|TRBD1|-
CASSLVGDRGWYF
TGTGCCAGCAGCTTAGTAGGGGACAGGGGGTGGTATTTT
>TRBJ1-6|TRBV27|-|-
CASSARGGTYNSPLHF
TGTGCCAGCAGTGCCCGAGGGGGAACCTATAATTCACCCCTCCACTTT
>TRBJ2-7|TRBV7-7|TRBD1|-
CASSETGLEQYF
TGTGCTAGCAGCGAGACAGGGCTCGAGCAGTACTTC